The 9 T cell receptor beta chains in this list originate from one sample, sequenced in a study of blood T cell repertoires in COVID-19. Assay used: immunoSEQ multiplex PCR; TCRdb lists only in-frame clones, some missing. The table records about 18,000 clones, just over 90% of them present only once. Material for sequencing was peripheral blood. All receptors derive from a human donor in a cohort sampled during active COVID-19.

This clone is a singleton in its sample. The chain carries TRBV3-1 (or the pseudogene TRBV3-2) and TRBJ2-7, with D possibly being TRBD1 (6 bases). V lost 3 bases and J lost 5, with 11 bases in between. Germline V CDR1 and CDR2: LGHDT, YNNKEL (reference sequence). The CDR3 runs 13 residues. The CDR3, as DNA: TGTGCCAGCAGCCACAGGGGCGGTCACGAGCAGTACTTC. Its protein product is CASSHRGGHEQYF.

This chain links TRBV11-2 with TRBJ1-1; 9 nucleotides line up with TRBD1. With V trimmed by 3 bases and J by 2 bases, 4 bases remained unmatched. Germline lookup yields CDR1 SGHAT and CDR2 FQNNGV. The CDR3 spans 15 residues. Here the CDR3 reads CASSFRDRANTEAFF. The CDR3 DNA reads TGTGCCAGCAGCTTCCGGGACAGGGCTAACACTGAAGCTTTCTTT.

This chain links TRBV6-5 with TRBJ1-1; 8 bases match TRBD1. J was trimmed by 8 bases and V by 5 bases; bases with no gene match: 1. There are 11 residues in the CDR3. Germline-derived CDR1 and CDR2 are MNHEY and SVGAGI. CDR3 nucleotide sequence: TGTGCCAGCAGTCGGACAGGGGAAGCTTTCTTT. Residues: CASSRTGEAFF.

The J gene is TRBJ1-6, the V gene TRBV7-8; the match to TRBD1 covers 9 bases. Germline CDR1 is SGHVS and CDR2 is FQNEAQ. With V trimmed by 5 bases and J by 0 bases, 5 bases remained unmatched. There are 17 residues in the CDR3. CDR3 protein: CASSRDRESSYNSPLHF. Written as DNA, the CDR3 is TGTGCCAGCAGCCGGGACAGGGAGAGCTCCTATAATTCACCCCTCCACTTT.

The chain recombines TRBV19 with TRBJ2-1; D gene unclear. Germline V CDR1 and CDR2: LNHDA, SQIVND (reference sequence). V was trimmed by 8 bases and J by 9 bases, leaving 14 bases between them. The CDR3 loop spans 12 amino acids. The CDR3 spells CASHVVGGEQFF. The CDR3 region has the DNA TGTGCCAGTCACGTAGTTGGTGGTGAGCAGTTCTTC.

This chain joins TRBV7-9 and TRBJ2-4; possibly TRBD1 for D (5 bases). The CDR3 consists of 17 residues. V was pared by 5 bases and J by 0 bases, with 17 bases between. Germline V gene sequence: CDR1 SEHNR, CDR2 FQNEAQ (reference sequence). In DNA, the CDR3 is TGTGCCAGCAGCCCCACAACAGGAAGCCTAGCCAAAAACATTCAGTACTTC. Amino acid sequence: CASSPTTGSLAKNIQYF.

The sample holds one count of this clone. The V and J genes are TRBV24-1 and TRBJ2-2; 8 bases match TRBD2. Germline CDR1 is KGHDR and CDR2 is SFDVKD. J gave up 3 bases and V 12 bases, and 8 bases lay outside the gene matches. This CDR3 region has 14 residues. The CDR3 coding sequence is TGTGCCTCCGAAAGCGGGGGAGACACCGGGGAGCTGTTTTTT. Translated, it gives CASESGGDTGELFF.

The chain's CDR3 is CATSTTPGAGTGSLGYEQYF. The CDR3 DNA reads TGTGCCACCAGCACAACCCCAGGCGCCGGGACAGGGTCTTTGGGCTACGAGCAGTACTTC. The chain joins TRBV15 to TRBJ2-7; 9 bases align to TRBD1. The germline V gene encodes CDR1 LNHNV and CDR2 YYDKDF (reference sequence). V lost 4 bases, J lost 3 bases, and 22 bases stayed unmatched. The CDR3 loop spans 20 amino acids.

The CDR3 sequence is CAWTTRRLNTEAFF. The CDR3, as DNA: TGTGCCTGGACGACACGTCGGTTGAACACTGAAGCTTTCTTT. The chain combines TRBV30 with TRBJ1-1; D remains ambiguous. Trimming took off 4 bases at V and 0 bases at J, with 12 bases between the two ends. The CDR3 runs to 14 residues. Per germline, CDR1 GTSNPN and CDR2 SVGIG (reference sequence).